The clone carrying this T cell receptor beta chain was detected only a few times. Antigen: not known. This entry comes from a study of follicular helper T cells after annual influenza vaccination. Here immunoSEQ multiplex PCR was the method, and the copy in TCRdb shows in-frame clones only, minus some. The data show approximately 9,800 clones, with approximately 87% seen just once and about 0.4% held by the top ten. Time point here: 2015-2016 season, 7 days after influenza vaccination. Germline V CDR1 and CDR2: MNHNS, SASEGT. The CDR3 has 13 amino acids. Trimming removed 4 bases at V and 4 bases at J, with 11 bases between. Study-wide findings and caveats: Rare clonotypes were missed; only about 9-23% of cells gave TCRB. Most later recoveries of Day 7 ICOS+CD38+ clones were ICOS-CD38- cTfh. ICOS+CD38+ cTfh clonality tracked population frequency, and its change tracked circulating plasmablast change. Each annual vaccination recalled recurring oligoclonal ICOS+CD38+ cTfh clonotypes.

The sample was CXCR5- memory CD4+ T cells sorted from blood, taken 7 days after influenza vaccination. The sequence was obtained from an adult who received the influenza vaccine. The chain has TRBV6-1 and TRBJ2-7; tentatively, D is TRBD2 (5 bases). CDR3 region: CASSGLEGYEQYF. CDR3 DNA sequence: TGTGCCAGCAGTGGCCTTGAGGGTTACGAGCAGTACTTC.